One sample yielded the 25 T cell receptor beta chains listed below, sequenced in a study of blood T cells in healthy people across ages. A second PCR, run for about 7 to 12 cycles, used a sample-barcoded 5' primer plus a J-beta primer mix. Each CDR3 protein is one row after TCRdb ran MiXCR on the 5' RACE reads. The table has about 620,000 distinct CDR3 sequences, approximately 21% seen once. The sample consisted of blood. The receptors derive from a man in his 70s in good health.

The chain links TRBV20-1 to TRBJ2-1; 7 bases are shared with TRBD2. Germline V CDR1 and CDR2: DFQATT, SNEGSKA (reference sequence). The CDR3 covers 15 residues. Trimming at V came to 0 bases and at J to 7 bases, leaving 9 bases not matched to a gene. DNA of the CDR3: TGCAGTGCTAGAGATGGCACGGGAGGAAGGAATGAGCAGTTCTTC. Residues: CSARDGTGGRNEQFF.

This sequence joins TRBV25-1 and TRBJ2-7; 9 positions match TRBD2. CDR1 MGHDK and CDR2 SYGVNS come from the germline V gene. The CDR3 is made up of 17 amino acids. The V segment lost 3 bases and the J segment 3 bases; nucleotides outside the gene matches: 12. CDR3 in amino acids: CASSETHSGSARYEQYF. The CDR3 region has the DNA TGTGCCAGCAGTGAGACCCATAGCGGGAGCGCCCGCTACGAGCAGTACTTC.

This chain connects TRBV28 to TRBJ2-2, with TRBD1 matching 8 bases. With 7 bases clipped from V and 1 base from J, the junction kept 5 bases outside the gene matches. The length of the CDR3 is 15 residues. Germline CDR1 and CDR2: MDHEN and SYDVKM. The CDR3 here is CASNRGTGNTGELFF. For the CDR3, the DNA is TGTGCCAGCAATAGGGGGACAGGGAACACCGGGGAGCTGTTTTTT.

The J gene is TRBJ2-5, the V gene TRBV10-3; TRBD2 matches at 11 bases. The end of the DNA is better explained by TRBJ2-1, so the J call may be wrong. This CDR3 region has 17 residues. In germline, CDR1 is ENHRY, CDR2 SYGVKD. DNA for the CDR3: TGTGCCATCAGCCAAAACCCGACTAGCGGGATCTACAATGAGCAGTTCTTC. Encoded protein: CAISQNPTSGIYNEQFF.

The V gene is TRBV12-3 or TRBV12-4, the J gene TRBJ1-5; maybe TRBD1 (5 bases). V was cut by 3 bases and J by 7 bases, with 13 bases left in between. The CDR3 is 14 residues long. The CDR3 is CASSFEQVGQPQHF. The CDR3 nucleotides are TGTGCCAGCAGTTTTGAACAGGTCGGGCAGCCCCAGCATTTT.

There are a few counts of this clonotype. The V and J genes are TRBV5-1 and TRBJ2-7; 8 bases fit TRBD1. With 1 base clipped from V and 1 base from J, the junction kept 4 bases outside the gene matches. This CDR3 contains 15 residues. Germline CDR1 reads SGHRS; CDR2 reads YFSETQ. The CDR3 loop reads CASSLLTGESYEQYF. The CDR3 DNA follows: TGCGCCAGCAGCTTGTTGACAGGGGAGTCCTACGAGCAGTACTTC.

This sequence joins TRBV29-1 and TRBJ2-3; 9 bases fit TRBD2. With V trimmed by 6 bases and J by 2 bases, 9 bases remained unmatched. Per the germline V gene, CDR1 is SQVTM and CDR2 is ANQGSEA. This CDR3 contains 15 residues. CDR3 bases: TGCAGCGTCGCGACTAGCGGACCTCACACAGATACGCAGTATTTT. It yields the protein CSVATSGPHTDTQYF.

This clonotype came up a few times. The chain couples TRBV21-1 to TRBJ2-1. TRBV21-1 is classified as a pseudogene. The CDR3 sequence is 12 residues long. CDR3 bases: TGTGCCAGCAGCCCCCGATTCGATGAGCAGTTCTTC. Translation gives CASSPRFDEQFF.

The J gene is TRBJ2-1, the V gene TRBV7-2; D ambiguous. Trimming removed 0 bases from V and 0 bases from J, with 6 bases in between. CDR3 length equals 15 residues. CDR1 and CDR2 (germline): SGHTA, FQGNSA. The CDR3 reads CASSLAAFSYNEQFF. The CDR3 nucleotides read TGTGCCAGCAGCTTAGCGGCTTTCTCCTACAATGAGCAGTTCTTC. Looking up the rest from reference TRBV7-2 and TRBJ2-1 gives the full variable domain: GAGVSQSPSNKVTEKGKDVELRCDPISGHTALYWYRQSLGQGLEFLIYFQGNSAPDKSGLPSDRFSAERTGGSVSTLTIQRTQQEDSAVYLCASSLAAFSYNEQFFGPGTRLTVL.

This clonotype was seen a single time. This chain links TRBV28 with TRBJ2-2; no clear D gene. Trimming took off 2 bases at V and 9 bases at J, with 7 bases between the two ends. Germline CDR1 reads MDHEN; CDR2 reads SYDVKM. This CDR3 is 12 amino acids long. The CDR3 DNA sequence: TGTGCCAGCAGTTTAAGCTCGAGGGAGCTGTTTTTT. It encodes CASSLSSRELFF.

This clonotype was observed a few times. The V and J genes are TRBV20-1 and TRBJ2-7, with 7 nucleotides matching TRBD2. Per the germline V gene, CDR1 is DFQATT and CDR2 is SNEGSKA (reference sequence). V lost 6 bases and J lost 0; bases outside the gene matches: 8. The CDR3 has 14 residues. The CDR3 sequence is CSAPTAGNSYEQYF. CDR3 DNA sequence: TGCAGTGCCCCGACAGCGGGGAACTCCTACGAGCAGTACTTC.

This clonotype was detected only a few times. The chain recombines TRBV20-1 with TRBJ2-2; the match to TRBD2 covers 10 bases. V dropped 2 bases and J dropped 5; count of bases not matched to a gene: 8. CDR1 DFQATT and CDR2 SNEGSKA come from the germline V gene (reference sequence). CDR3 length: 16 residues. The CDR3 reads CSARPTGLAVTGELFF. The CDR3 bases are TGCAGTGCTAGACCCACCGGACTAGCGGTTACCGGGGAGCTGTTTTTT.

This clonotype showed up many times. CDR3 in amino acids: CATSDRITDTQYF. In DNA form, the CDR3 reads TGTGCCACCAGTGATCGTATTACAGATACGCAGTATTTT. V and J are TRBV24-1 and TRBJ2-3; D is ambiguous. V lost 3 bases and J 3 bases, leaving 6 bases between the germline ends. This CDR3 has 13 amino acids. Germline V gene data show CDR1 as KGHDR and CDR2 as SFDVKD.

This chain joins TRBV20-1 and TRBJ1-4; D may be TRBD1 (5 bases). The V and J ends lost 2 bases and 4 bases respectively, with 8 bases between them. Germline lookup yields CDR1 DFQATT and CDR2 SNEGSKA (reference sequence). The CDR3 spans 13 residues. This chain's CDR3 is CSARWGGNEKLFF. The CDR3 DNA reads as TGCAGTGCTAGATGGGGGGGTAATGAAAAACTGTTTTTT.

The chain joins TRBV28 to TRBJ2-3; D gene ambiguous. Germline CDR1 reads MDHEN; CDR2 reads SYDVKM. This CDR3 contains 16 residues. V was cut by 5 bases and J by 0 bases, with 15 bases left in between. In DNA, the CDR3 is TGTGCCAGCAGTAACCCAGGAGAAACTAGCACAGATACGCAGTATTTT. This sequence encodes CASSNPGETSTDTQYF.

The V and J genes are TRBV9 and TRBJ2-3; TRBD2 aligns across 7 bases. The V segment lost 4 bases and the J segment 5 bases; nucleotides outside the gene matches: 13. Per the germline V gene, CDR1 is SGDLS and CDR2 is YYNGEE. The CDR3 sequence is 16 residues long. DNA for the CDR3: TGTGCCAGCAGCCCCTCAGCGGGAACTGCAGGAGATACGCAGTATTTT. It is translated as CASSPSAGTAGDTQYF.

The chain recombines TRBV6-6 with TRBJ2-5; perhaps TRBD1 as D (6 bases). Trimming took off 7 bases at V and 13 bases at J, with 16 bases between the two ends. Germline CDR1 MNHNY, CDR2 SVGAGI (reference sequence). CDR3 size: 11 residues. The CDR3 sequence is CASTFGQGWYF. The CDR3 DNA sequence: TGTGCCAGCACCTTTGGTCAGGGGTGGTACTTC.

This clonotype was seen a handful of times. Compared with germline, one end of the junction differs, possibly owing to a read error. The chain employs TRBV4-2 and TRBJ2-7; the D call may be TRBD1 or TRBD2 (5 bases each). CDR1 is LGHNA, CDR2 YNFKEQ, per germline. The CDR3 covers 13 residues. DNA for the CDR3: TGTGCCAGCAGCCAAGAAGCCGGGGCGAAGCAGTGCTTC. Translating it yields CASSQEAGAKQCF.

This clonotype has more than one count but fewer than ten. The V gene is TRBV2, the J gene TRBJ2-2; 8 bases are shared with TRBD1. V trimming: 3 bases; J trimming: 4 bases; junction bases outside the gene matches: 4. CDR1 is SNHLY, CDR2 FYNNEI, per germline. The CDR3 loop spans 15 amino acids. CDR3 residues: CASSEDRVRTGELFF. Here the CDR3 DNA reads TGTGCCAGCAGTGAGGACAGGGTTCGCACCGGGGAGCTGTTTTTT.

The chain uses TRBV6-1 and TRBJ1-5; the match to TRBD1 covers 7 bases. The CDR3 has 16 residues. J gave up 5 bases and V 5 bases, and 12 bases lay outside the gene matches. Germline V lookup: CDR1 MNHNS, CDR2 SASEGT. Here the CDR3 reads CASSQDPGQRDQPQHF. The DNA for the CDR3 is TGTGCCAGCAGTCAAGACCCGGGACAGAGAGATCAGCCCCAGCATTTT.

This chain uses TRBV3-1 with TRBJ2-3; 8 bases are a match to TRBD1. Germline values: CDR1 LGHDT, CDR2 YNNKEL (reference sequence). The CDR3 has 16 amino acids. With V trimmed by 4 bases and J by 7 bases, 13 bases remained unmatched. CDR3 sequence reads: CASSRWGDRSLHTQYF. CDR3 DNA sequence: TGTGCCAGCAGCCGGTGGGGGGACAGGAGCTTGCATACGCAGTATTTT.

This clonotype was seen a handful of times. The chain carries TRBV7-9 and TRBJ2-5; no definite D call. The DNA end is more similar to TRBJ2-7, so the J call may be wrong. The CDR3 has 12 residues. Germline V gene sequence: CDR1 SEHNR, CDR2 FQNEAQ (reference sequence). In DNA form, the CDR3 reads TGTGCCAGCAGCTTAGAATGGTACGAGCAGTACTTC. Its protein product is CASSLEWYEQYF.

This clonotype has only a few counts. V gene TRBV5-1 combines with J gene TRBJ1-4, with 7 nucleotides matching TRBD1. The trim removed 4 bases at V and 3 bases at J, leaving 3 bases unmatched. Germline V lookup: CDR1 SGHRS, CDR2 YFSETQ. The CDR3 runs to 14 residues. CDR3 coding DNA: TGCGCCAGCAGCAGGGGGACAGCTAATGAAAAACTGTTTTTT. Its protein is CASSRGTANEKLFF.

This clonotype was counted between two and nine times. The chain links TRBV19 to TRBJ2-1; the D gene is possibly TRBD2 (5 bases). The germline V gene has CDR1 LNHDA and CDR2 SQIVND (reference sequence). V was trimmed by 3 bases and J by 0 bases, leaving 9 bases between them. The CDR3 runs 15 residues. The CDR3 loop reads CASSMTGSSYNEQFF. The CDR3 nucleotides are TGTGCCAGTAGTATGACGGGGAGCTCCTACAATGAGCAGTTCTTC.

This clonotype was counted between two and nine times. The chain employs TRBV4-2 and TRBJ1-3; no clear D. From germline, CDR1 is LGHNA and CDR2 YNFKEQ. The CDR3 consists of 15 residues. Trimming pared 5 bases from V and 0 bases from J, leaving 11 bases between. The CDR3 reads CASSESWGSGNTIYF. DNA for the CDR3: TGTGCCAGCAGCGAGAGTTGGGGCTCTGGAAACACCATATATTTT.